This T cell receptor (beta chain) was retrieved from a study of shared clonotypes between healthy human individuals (dated by TCRdb to the early 2020s). Describing the broader study: Three men and a couple of women, aged 18 to 49 years, made up the cohort. For each donor, CD4 naive and CD4 memory were each run on three plates, CD8 naive on two plates, and CD8 memory on one plate. To estimate repertoire size and how much clonotypes are shared between individuals, the study performed deep sequencing of blood TCR repertoires from about 5 healthy adults. Libraries were prepared and TCR repertoires were sequenced by different laboratories using diverse techniques, in order to increase sequencing depth and limit assay-specific biases. Each donor's leukapheresis produced roughly between roughly 0.9 and 8.9 billion PBMCs. The full study reports these points: The small number of donors limited the genetic and exposure-history diversity represented. Based on pairwise subsampling, the degree of clonotype sharing among donors was expected to be affected by sequencing depth. Sampling was restricted to blood, and TCR repertoires in tissues likely differ from the TCR repertoires found in blood. Rarefaction of sorted-subset datasets indicated incomplete sequencing despite the large sequencing depth. Estimated clonotype richness was generally larger for naive than for memory subsets. Higher generation probabilities were observed for clonotypes shared by all four sorted-subset donors than for non-shared clonotypes. Across several donors, approximately 5% of naive CD4, more than 3% of naive CD8, 2.3% of memory CD4, and approximately 0.4% of memory CD8 clonotypes were shared.

As regards this clone: No antigen is known for it. The input lacks base qualities; no much larger clone sits a single base away.

The donors were healthy, HIV-negative adults with no recently reported acute infections or vaccinations. Every donor was a Caucasian adult residing in Nashville, Tennessee, USA. Magnetic negative selection was used to enrich CD4+ T cells, after which naive cells were positively selected on CD45RA and the negative fraction became the memory subset. Blood was collected by leukapheresis, and PBMCs were isolated by Ficoll-Histopaque density gradient centrifugation and then cryopreserved in liquid nitrogen vapor phase. Analytical flow cytometry was used to check the purity and quantity of every magnetically sorted T cell population. Each sorted fraction had its genomic DNA isolated and then quantified by UV absorbance on a Nanodrop 2000c. Using the deep immunoSEQ assay, multiplex PCR amplified TCR CDR3 regions from genomic DNA. Extracted genomic DNA from each cell subset was spread evenly across all wells of several immunoSEQ 96-well plates, with each plate serving as a replicate. Each replicate PCR for sorted subsets received about 200 ng genomic DNA, equal to some 32,000 T cell genomes. The purified libraries were quantified using a Qubit 3.0 fluorometer, sized with a Bioanalyzer 2100, and then quantified again using the KAPA Library Quantification kit. Every immunoSEQ 96-well plate was sequenced on a dedicated single-read 150-cycle Illumina NextSeq 550 flow cell. Turning to the authors' computational methods: The immunoSEQ output contained only junctional sequences without quality scores, so filtering could not match that applied to full-length reads. Sequences were annotated with PyIR, a Python wrapper for IgBLAST v1.9, and V/J genes and CDR3 were assigned using IMGT germline references. Reads with weak V/J assignments (E-value above 1e-6), missing CDR3, stop codons, out-of-frame junctions, or ambiguous translated residues were removed. A V3J clonotype was defined by an identical inferred V gene, J gene, and CDR3 amino acid sequence. To compute the percentage overlap between repertoires, the number of shared unique clonotypes was divided by the size of the smaller repertoire. Repertoire richness was assessed with RTK rarefaction, the Chao1 estimator, and Recon v2.1 estimates of unobserved clonotypes. Generation probabilities for all TCRbeta clonotypes obtained by the gDNA method from several donors were computed using OLGA. TCRdb retrieved this table from immuneACCESS and kept in-frame rearrangements only. Not all clones are present; in checked studies, unresolved V genes account for under half, and no reason is known for the remainder. The V and J calls and the clone size are those of that table, but D and trimming were determined from the DNA. In this sample the table shows 2 million to 2.5 million clones, approximately 94% of which occur a single time. Approximately 0.13% of the sample lies in the top ten.

CDR1 and CDR2, per the germline V gene, are MNHEY and SVGAGI. V is clipped by 6 bases and J by 8 bases, and the sequence between their germline boundaries is 14 bases long. The CDR3 spans 14 residues, from the cysteine through the phenylalanine. CDR3 DNA is the only sequence kept; it has 42 bases, read in frame from the first base. The sequence is built from TRBV6-5 and TRBJ1-6; a tentative D match to TRBD1 spans 6 bases. The sequenced material came from naive CD4+ T cells sorted from blood. The sample's cell subset or site, from its label and the paper: CD45RA+ positively selected. The receptor comes from a young man in good health. The DNA sequence is as follows: TGTGCCAGCAGCTATGGGGGGCCGGATTCACCCCTCCACTTT. The translation is CASSYGGPDSPLHF.